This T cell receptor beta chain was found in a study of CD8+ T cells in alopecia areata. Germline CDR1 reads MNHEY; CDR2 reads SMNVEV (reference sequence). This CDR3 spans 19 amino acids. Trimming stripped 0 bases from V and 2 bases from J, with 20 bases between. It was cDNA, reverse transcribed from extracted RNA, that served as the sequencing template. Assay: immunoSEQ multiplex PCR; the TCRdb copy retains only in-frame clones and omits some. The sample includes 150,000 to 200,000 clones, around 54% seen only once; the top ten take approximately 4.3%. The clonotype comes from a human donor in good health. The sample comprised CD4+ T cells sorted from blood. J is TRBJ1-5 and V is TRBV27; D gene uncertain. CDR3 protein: CASSLSSIEHWGGNQPQHF. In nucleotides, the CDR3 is TGTGCCAGCAGTTTATCCTCGATTGAGCATTGGGGAGGCAATCAGCCCCAGCATTTT.